The rows below give T cell receptor beta chains drawn from one sample of a study of radiotherapy plus CTLA-4 blockade in lung cancer. This table comes from immunoSEQ multiplex PCR, and its TCRdb copy is limited to in-frame clones, with some not included. The data show 43,000 or so clones, with 73% seen just once and 3.5% held by the top ten. Sequenced material: peripheral blood, taken from a patient treated with radiotherapy plus ipilimumab. The receptors come from a human donor with non-small cell lung cancer who had a complete response to radiotherapy plus ipilimumab. CDR3s include the opening cysteine and the closing phenylalanine or tryptophan. A D gene is named only where the DNA matches it firmly. The size entry is marked missing in some rows and otherwise reads once, few, many or a size class.

d_gene	abundance	v_gene	CDR3aa
TRBD2	-	TRBV7-8	CASSLAGLVNNEQFF
-	-	TRBV28	CATSLVGRYEQYF
TRBD1	-	TRBV28	CASSPSGTGVGSNQPQHF
TRBD1	-	TRBV19	CASSIGRTGRDQPQHF
TRBD1	few	TRBV4-3	CASSQRQGDQPQHF
-	few	TRBV19	CASSAGTTGNTIYF
TRBD2	-	TRBV19	CASSTSGSSTDTQYF
-	few	TRBV5-1	CASSPQLTGELFF
TRBD1	-	TRBV5-1	CASSLGTGLNSYEQYF
-	-	TRBV7-7	CASSPGLQETQYF
-	-	TRBV27	CASSSAGGLSNSYTF
TRBD2	-	TRBV5-1	CASSNLAGEGETQYF
TRBD2	-	TRBV19	CASSIGSAGDGELFF
-	-	TRBV7-3	CASSSGLDTQYF
-	-	TRBV13	CASIAWGFYNEQFF
TRBD1	-	TRBV2	CASREQGWTNEKLFF
TRBD1	few	TRBV19	CASIGTGRWTEAFF
TRBD1	-	TRBV5-1	CASNRGFQETQYF
-	-	TRBV7-8	CASSRSGGATYNEQFF
-	-	TRBV6-5	CASSYSTTGYQPQHF
TRBD1	-	TRBV6-6	CASSQDRGTTGELFF
TRBD2	-	TRBV5-1	CASRGDLRGAYEQYF
-	few	TRBV28	CASSLPPRNTEAFF
TRBD2	once	TRBV5-5	CASSLAGGVTYEQYF
-	many	TRBV21-1	CASSKVRTREDGNTIYF
-	-	TRBV29-1	CSVVQGRVTEAFF
-	-	TRBV5-4	CASSLGQIGNTIYF
TRBD2	once	TRBV5-1	CASSLDGTSGSSTDTQYF
TRBD1	-	TRBV11-2	CASSLPRDRGGTEAFF
TRBD1	medium-sized	TRBV28	CASSLPGTGFLFF
-	-	TRBV6-5	CASSRTGISTDTQYF
TRBD1	once	TRBV5-1	CASSIGQGRLNSPLHF
TRBD2	few	TRBV30	CAWSIAGGFQETQYF
TRBD1	-	TRBV7-8	CASSSPGTGASGANVLTF
-	-	TRBV5-6	CASSLASGYTF
TRBD2	-	TRBV5-1	CASVDSGLAGVSSYNEQFF
TRBD1	-	TRBV28	CASRLGQGRGTQYF
TRBD1	-	TRBV6-1	CASSRDRANEQFF
TRBD1	few	TRBV5-1	CASKPGQGYYEQYF
TRBD2	once	TRBV7-2	CASSQAWTSDTGELFF
TRBD2	-	TRBV9	CASSVQAGGRGTQYF
TRBD1	-	TRBV10-1	CASSAGTGVVQQYF
TRBD2	-	TRBV7-2	CASSLGLASHNEQFF
-	-	TRBV4-1	CASSQAGALSYNEQFF
TRBD2	-	TRBV18	CASSPASSGSDEQFF
-	few	TRBV7-9	CASSLMTISEAFF
TRBD2	-	TRBV6-5	CASSSGNGGEQYF
TRBD2	-	TRBV7-9	CASESGGAETQYF
-	few	TRBV5-8	CASRDTHNSPLHF